Shown below are 6 T cell receptor beta chains from a single sample sequenced in a study of vaccination effects on CD4 cells after COVID-19. Sequencing was preceded by expansion of antigen-specific CD4+ T cells with viral peptide pools in the ViraFEST assay. After roughly ten days in culture, the CD4+ T cells were isolated. Each vaccine recipient was nucleocapsid antibody negative and had no prior SARS-CoV-2 infection. The assay was immunoSEQ multiplex PCR, and TCRdb's table has in-frame clones only and misses some. Here the sample spans about 23,000 clones, around 68% being singletons. The antigens these receptors bind are not known. Sample: CD4+ T cells from PBMCs cultured with HCoV-NL63 spike peptides, taken before COVID-19 vaccination. Receptors originate from a human donor who received a COVID-19 vaccine.

This chain connects TRBV4-1 to TRBJ1-2, with 7 positions matching TRBD1. V dropped 1 base and J dropped 3; count of bases not matched to a gene: 5. Germline CDR1 and CDR2: MGHRA and YSYEKL. The CDR3 runs 15 residues. As DNA, the CDR3 is TGCGCCAGCAGCCAAGTCACCACAGGGGACTATGGCTACACCTTC. Translation: CASSQVTTGDYGYTF.

The chain is built from TRBV20-1 and TRBJ2-7, with D possibly being TRBD2 (6 bases). The CDR3 is made up of 11 amino acids. The V and J ends lost 3 bases and 4 bases respectively, with 7 bases between them. Germline values: CDR1 DFQATT, CDR2 SNEGSKA (reference sequence). Written as DNA, the CDR3 is TGCAGTGCTAGGGGGGGTTACGAGCAGTACTTC. Amino acids: CSARGGYEQYF.

V usage is TRBV5-1 and J usage is TRBJ2-7, with 14 nucleotides matching TRBD2. Germline V gene data show CDR1 as SGHRS and CDR2 as YFSETQ. V shed 2 bases and J 3 bases; nucleotides not matched to a gene: 13. The CDR3 covers 19 residues. This chain's CDR3 is CASSFKTSGRAVSVYEQYF. The CDR3 DNA reads TGCGCCAGCAGCTTTAAGACTAGCGGGAGGGCCGTTTCGGTCTACGAGCAGTACTTC.

V gene TRBV3-1 (or the pseudogene TRBV3-2) combines with J gene TRBJ2-3; maybe TRBD2 (7 bases). This CDR3 region has 15 residues. Germline CDR1 is LGHDT and CDR2 is YNNKEL (reference sequence). The V gene lost 4 bases and the J gene lost 5 bases, with 16 bases spanning the gap. CDR3 nucleotides: TGTGCCAGCAGCCCCTTGGGGAGGGGGGGAGATACGCAGTATTTT. Its protein product is CASSPLGRGGDTQYF.

The chain has TRBV7-2 and TRBJ2-2; no firm D call. The CDR3 is 15 amino acids. Germline V CDR1 and CDR2: SGHTA, FQGNSA. The germline V and J ends were trimmed by 4 bases and 4 bases, with 13 bases remaining between them. CDR3 protein: CASSSQGVSTGELFF. Written as DNA, the CDR3 is TGTGCCAGCAGCTCCCAAGGAGTGTCCACCGGGGAGCTGTTTTTT.

The J gene is TRBJ2-2, the V gene TRBV3-1 (or the pseudogene TRBV3-2); the match to TRBD2 covers 10 bases. The junction had 10 bases not matched to a gene; V was cut back by 6 bases and J by 6 bases. Germline V lookup: CDR1 LGHDT, CDR2 YNNKEL (reference sequence). The CDR3 has 16 amino acids. The CDR3, as DNA: TGTGCCAGCAGGCCCACCGGGACTAGCGAGGCCGGGGAGCTGTTTTTT. Its translation: CASRPTGTSEAGELFF.